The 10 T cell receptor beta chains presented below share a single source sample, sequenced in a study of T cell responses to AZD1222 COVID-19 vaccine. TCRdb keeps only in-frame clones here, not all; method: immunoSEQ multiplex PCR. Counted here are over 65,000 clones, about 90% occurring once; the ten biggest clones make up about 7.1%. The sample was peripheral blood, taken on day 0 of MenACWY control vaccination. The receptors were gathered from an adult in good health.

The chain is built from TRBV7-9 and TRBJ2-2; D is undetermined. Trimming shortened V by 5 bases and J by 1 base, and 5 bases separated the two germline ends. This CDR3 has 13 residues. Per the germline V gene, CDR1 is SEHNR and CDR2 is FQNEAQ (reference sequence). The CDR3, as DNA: TGTGCCAGCAGCCGTATGAACACCGGGGAGCTGTTTTTT. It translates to CASSRMNTGELFF.

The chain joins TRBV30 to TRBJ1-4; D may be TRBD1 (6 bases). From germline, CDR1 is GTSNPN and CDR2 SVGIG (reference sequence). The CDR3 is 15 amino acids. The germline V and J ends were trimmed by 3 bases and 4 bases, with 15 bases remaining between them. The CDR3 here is CAWSGGQMSNEKLFF. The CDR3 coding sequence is TGTGCCTGGAGCGGAGGACAGATGAGTAATGAAAAACTGTTTTTT.

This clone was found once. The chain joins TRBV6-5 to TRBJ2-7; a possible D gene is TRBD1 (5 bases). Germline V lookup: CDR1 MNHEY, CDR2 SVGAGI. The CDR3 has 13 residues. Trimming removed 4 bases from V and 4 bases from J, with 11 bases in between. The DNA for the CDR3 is TGTGCCAGCAGTTTCCAGGGTGGGTACGAGCAGTACTTC. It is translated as CASSFQGGYEQYF.

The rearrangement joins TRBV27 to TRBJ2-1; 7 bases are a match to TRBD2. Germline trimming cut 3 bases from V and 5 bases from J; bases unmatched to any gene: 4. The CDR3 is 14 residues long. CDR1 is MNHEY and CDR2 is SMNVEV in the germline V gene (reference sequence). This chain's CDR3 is CASSFPGTNNEQFF. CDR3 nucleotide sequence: TGTGCCAGCAGTTTCCCCGGGACTAACAATGAGCAGTTCTTC.

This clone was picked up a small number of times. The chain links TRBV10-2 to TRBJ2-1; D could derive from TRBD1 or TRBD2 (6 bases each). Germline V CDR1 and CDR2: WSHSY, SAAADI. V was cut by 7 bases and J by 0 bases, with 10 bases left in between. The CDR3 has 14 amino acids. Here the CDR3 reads CASTGGSSYNEQFF. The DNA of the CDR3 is TGCGCCAGCACCGGGGGCAGCTCCTACAATGAGCAGTTCTTC.

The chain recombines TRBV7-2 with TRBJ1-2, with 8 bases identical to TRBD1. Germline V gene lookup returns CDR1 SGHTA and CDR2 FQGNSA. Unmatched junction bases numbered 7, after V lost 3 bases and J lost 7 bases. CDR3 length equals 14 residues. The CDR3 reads CASSFQGALGGYTF. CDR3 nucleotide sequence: TGTGCCAGCAGCTTTCAGGGGGCGCTGGGTGGCTACACCTTC.

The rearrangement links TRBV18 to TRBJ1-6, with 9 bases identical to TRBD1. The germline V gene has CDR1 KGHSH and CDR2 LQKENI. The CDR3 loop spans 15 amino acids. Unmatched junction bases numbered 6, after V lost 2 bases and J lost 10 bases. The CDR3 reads CASSPGQGSVSPLHF. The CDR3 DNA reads TGTGCCAGCTCACCAGGACAGGGGAGCGTGTCACCCCTCCACTTT.

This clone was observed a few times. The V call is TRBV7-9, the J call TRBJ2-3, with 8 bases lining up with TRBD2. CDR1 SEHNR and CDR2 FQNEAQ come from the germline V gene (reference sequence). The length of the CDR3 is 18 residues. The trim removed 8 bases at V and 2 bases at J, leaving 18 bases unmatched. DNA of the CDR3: TGTGCCAGCTGGGGGTTTCGGGCAGCGGGGGAGACCACAGATACGCAGTATTTT. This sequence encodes CASWGFRAAGETTDTQYF.

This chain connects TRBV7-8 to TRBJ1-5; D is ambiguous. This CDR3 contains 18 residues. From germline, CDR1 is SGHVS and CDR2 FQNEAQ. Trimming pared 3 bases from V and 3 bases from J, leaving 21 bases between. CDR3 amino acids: CASSFGPATNNHNQPQHF. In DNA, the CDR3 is TGTGCCAGCAGCTTCGGCCCCGCGACAAATAATCACAATCAGCCCCAGCATTTT.

CDR3 coding DNA: TGTGCCAGTAGTATCACAGCCTCCTCGGCTAACTATGGCTACACCTTC. Translating it yields CASSITASSANYGYTF. The rearrangement joins TRBV19 to TRBJ1-2; D call uncertain. V was clipped by 3 bases and J by 0 bases, with 14 bases between them. The CDR3 spans 16 residues. CDR1 is LNHDA and CDR2 is SQIVND in the germline V gene (reference sequence).